Listed below are T cell receptor beta chains from one sample, sequenced in a study of patients and donors after allogeneic stem cell transplantation. MiXCR, run by TCRdb on the RT-PCR reads, gives a single entry per CDR3 protein. The sample lists 920,000 or so distinct CDR3 sequences, over 15% occurring once. Material for sequencing was blood, either unsorted or a sorted T cell fraction (not recorded which). The receptor source for this set is a human donor who was either an allogeneic HSCT recipient or a stem cell or donor lymphocyte infusion donor (not recorded which). It is not recorded whose cells these are; they may come from a transplant donor. Both conserved end residues are trimmed from each CDR3. The order of the fields is V gene, J gene, CDR3 protein.

TRBV11-3	TRBJ2-2	ASSTGTSGGTGELF
TRBV9	TRBJ2-7	ASSPEGEAGEQY
TRBV15	TRBJ2-2	ATSRKIILGSGELF
TRBV6-1	TRBJ2-7	ASSVYKGEQY
TRBV20-1	TRBJ2-1	SAPSPRGARDEQF
TRBV6-2/TRBV6-3	TRBJ1-4	ASSTGTLRLF
TRBV9	TRBJ1-6	ASSVDNSYNSPLH
TRBV5-1	TRBJ1-6	ASSLEGESPLH
TRBV28	TRBJ1-5	ATIPSMMAQPQH
TRBV10-3	TRBJ1-3	AINQVLSGNTIY
TRBV12-3/TRBV12-4	TRBJ1-3	ASSQQGGNTIY
TRBV5-1	TRBJ2-3	ASRPRQGELTDTQY
TRBV19	TRBJ1-1	ASSIPGRNTEAF
TRBV2	TRBJ2-5	ASSEGGTTQETQY
TRBV9	TRBJ1-1	ASSVEGAGVTEAF
TRBV15	TRBJ2-2	ATSRNRASNTGELF
TRBV29-1	TRBJ2-3	SNRQITDTQY
TRBV7-9	TRBJ1-2	ASSFPINYGYT
TRBV20-1	TRBJ2-5	SALAGTGEETQY
TRBV4-2	TRBJ2-1	ASSQDWGEAF
TRBV6-6	TRBJ1-2	ASSYSGVGYT
TRBV29-1	TRBJ2-1	SATGGVSHEQF
TRBV20-1	TRBJ1-6	SAPGTGVSLGSPLH
TRBV3-1	TRBJ2-7	ASSQDGRSSYEQY
TRBV7-9	TRBJ2-7	ASSLKLAPYEQY
TRBV21-1	TRBJ2-5	ASSKPATPSPETQY
TRBV11-3	TRBJ2-1	ASSGLAGNEQF
TRBV29-1	TRBJ1-2	SGGPGGPENGYT
TRBV7-2	TRBJ2-1	ASSSRGVAPIEQF
TRBV7-2	TRBJ2-3	ASSRSGPGADTQY
TRBV6-4	TRBJ2-7	ATTGLGTSGPYEQY
TRBV6-1	TRBJ2-5	ASSIGTSGREETQY
TRBV25-1	TRBJ1-5	ASSLGRRYSNQPQH
TRBV7-2	TRBJ2-7	ASSLGAVRRGEQY
TRBV4-1	TRBJ2-1	VSSQGVSGVGEEQF
TRBV5-4	TRBJ2-3	ASSPGLAGRGDTQY
TRBV12-3/TRBV12-4	TRBJ2-1	ATRRDPSYNEQF
TRBV29-1	TRBJ1-4	SVEKQSNEKLF
TRBV20-1	TRBJ1-5	SASLRPGLRQPQH
TRBV7-8	TRBJ1-2	ASSTRTGPIYGYT
TRBV9	TRBJ1-2	ASSVAGGDYGYT
TRBV27	TRBJ2-7	ASSLEPGRTYEQY
TRBV10-3	TRBJ2-7	AISEGGAGGSYEQY
TRBV6-1	TRBJ1-1	ASTGGGQVEAF
TRBV29-1	TRBJ2-3	SVETDTYTQY
TRBV20-1	TRBJ1-4	SAVDRPRTNEKLF
TRBV5-1	TRBJ1-3	ASSLAAGGSGNTIY
TRBV27	TRBJ2-7	ASGGLASFPYEQY
TRBV7-2	TRBJ1-2	ASSLLSQGDT
TRBV6-2/TRBV6-3	TRBJ2-2	ASSALAGGSTGELF
TRBV12-3/TRBV12-4	TRBJ2-2	ASSPGQEINTGELF
TRBV5-1	TRBJ2-5	ASSLALAGGQETQY
TRBV4-1	TRBJ2-6	ASSQELFTNVLT
TRBV5-1	TRBJ2-7	ASSFTGGAEQY
TRBV27	TRBJ2-2	ASSFWRGNTGELF
TRBV6-1	TRBJ2-5	ASRAGTPQETQY
TRBV29-1	TRBJ2-3	SVEGPFGLAGDTDTQY
TRBV20-1	TRBJ1-2	SARRGATDYGYT
TRBV20-1	TRBJ2-7	SASLPGGSQYEQY
TRBV20-1	TRBJ1-5	SARRTGNNQPQH